The 25 T cell receptor beta chains presented below share a single source sample, sequenced in a study of T cell responses to AZD1222 COVID-19 vaccine. The data were produced by immunoSEQ multiplex PCR, yet TCRdb's version contains in-frame clones alone and is incomplete. The sample has tens of thousands of clones, around 83% seen once. The sample was peripheral blood, taken on day 0 of AZD1222 vaccination. These receptors all come from an adult in good health.

The chain combines TRBV4-1 with TRBJ1-2, with D possibly being TRBD1 (6 bases). The CDR3 sequence is 14 residues long. Germline CDR1 MGHRA, CDR2 YSYEKL. V was cut by 1 base and J by 4 bases, with 10 bases left in between. Written as DNA, the CDR3 is TGCGCCAGCAGCCAAGTTGGGACAAGCTATGGCTACACCTTC. Translation: CASSQVGTSYGYTF.

Here the CDR3 DNA reads TGCAGCGTTACTAAGGGACAATCCGGCACAGATACGCAGTATTTT. This codes for CSVTKGQSGTDTQYF. The chain has TRBV29-1 and TRBJ2-3; weak D call: TRBD1 (6 bases). V was pared by 5 bases and J by 1 base, with 16 bases between. CDR1 is SQVTM and CDR2 is ANQGSEA in the germline V gene. This CDR3 has 15 residues.

The V gene is TRBV7-8, the J gene TRBJ1-3, with 9 bases identical to TRBD1. The V segment lost 6 bases and the J segment 1 base; nucleotides outside the gene matches: 4. The CDR3 length is 15 residues. CDR1 is SGHVS, CDR2 FQNEAQ, per germline. CDR3 protein: CASRGQGISGNTIYF. CDR3 in DNA: TGTGCCAGCAGGGGACAGGGAATTTCTGGAAACACCATATATTTT.

V is TRBV29-1 and J is TRBJ1-1; maybe TRBD1 (6 bases). Looked up from germline, CDR1 is SQVTM and CDR2 is ANQGSEA. Trimming removed 6 bases from V and 4 bases from J, with 18 bases in between. This CDR3 is built from 14 residues. In DNA form, the CDR3 reads TGCAGCGTGGCCCGGGGGGGCGCGGGCACTGAAGCTTTCTTT. Translation gives CSVARGGAGTEAFF.

This chain connects TRBV10-2 to TRBJ1-6, with a possible D match to TRBD1 (5 bases). Germline V CDR1 and CDR2: WSHSY, SAAADI. The V end was cut by 8 bases, the J end by 5 bases, with 10 bases between. The CDR3 is 13 residues long. CDR3: CASRTTDNSPLHF. In nucleotides, the CDR3 is TGCGCCAGCCGAACGACAGATAATTCACCCCTCCACTTT.

The chain couples TRBV7-3 to TRBJ2-1, with 8 bases lining up with TRBD2. V shed 4 bases and J 4 bases; nucleotides not matched to a gene: 9. The CDR3 length is 16 residues. Germline values: CDR1 SGHTA, CDR2 FQGTGA. The CDR3 nucleotides are TGTGCCAGCAGCTATGGGGGACTAGGTGGTTACAATGAGCAGTTCTTC. Its translation: CASSYGGLGGYNEQFF. The full variable domain, its missing parts supplied by reference TRBV7-3 and TRBJ2-1, is GAGVSQTPSNKVTEKGKYVELRCDPISGHTALYWYRQSLGQGPEFLIYFQGTGAADDSGLPNDRFFAVRPEGSVSTLKIQRTERGDSAVYLCASSYGGLGGYNEQFFGPGTRLTVL.

This rearrangement joins TRBV2 to TRBJ2-3; D gene uncertain. This CDR3 is 12 amino acids long. V shed 6 bases and J shed 5 bases, with 9 bases lying between them. Germline CDR1 is SNHLY and CDR2 is FYNNEI. The CDR3 protein is CASSYTGDTQYF. The CDR3 coding sequence is TGTGCCAGCAGCTACACCGGAGATACGCAGTATTTT.

The chain uses TRBV6-5 and TRBJ1-1, with D perhaps TRBD1 (6 bases). V shed 4 bases and J shed 2 bases, with 17 bases lying between them. This CDR3 comprises 16 residues. Germline V gives CDR1 MNHEY, CDR2 SVGAGI. CDR3: CASSSGTPKPNTEAFF. CDR3 DNA: TGTGCCAGCAGTTCCGGGACACCTAAACCAAACACTGAAGCTTTCTTT.

In DNA, the CDR3 is TGTGCCAGCAGTGAAAGGCAGGCCCGCAGGGATGGCTACACCTTC. Encoded protein: CASSERQARRDGYTF. The J gene is TRBJ1-2, the V gene TRBV25-1, with a possible D match to TRBD1 (5 bases). Per the germline V gene, CDR1 is MGHDK and CDR2 is SYGVNS. V lost 2 bases and J lost 6, with 16 bases in between. CDR3 length: 15 residues.

The rearrangement uses TRBV12-3 or TRBV12-4 and TRBJ1-2; 7 positions match TRBD1. This CDR3 has 13 amino acids. With V trimmed by 10 bases and J by 4 bases, 9 bases remained unmatched. The CDR3 reads CAIGPGGGYGYTF. In DNA form, the CDR3 reads TGTGCCATCGGGCCAGGGGGTGGCTATGGCTACACCTTC.

The chain links TRBV7-3 to TRBJ1-2, with unresolved D. Germline V lookup: CDR1 SGHTA, CDR2 FQGTGA. V was cut by 10 bases and J by 0 bases, with 12 bases left in between. CDR3 length: 13 residues. DNA of the CDR3: TGTGCCATTAAAGGGCGGGCTAACTATGGCTACACCTTC. Amino acids: CAIKGRANYGYTF.

V gene TRBV27 combines with J gene TRBJ1-6; tentative D call: TRBD1 (6 bases). With 3 bases removed from V and 9 bases from J, the gap between germline ends came to 15 bases. This CDR3 comprises 15 residues. Germline CDR1 is MNHEY and CDR2 is SMNVEV (reference sequence). CDR3 coding DNA: TGTGCCAGCAGTTTGGGCGGGCAGGGGTTTTCACCCCTCCACTTT. This gives the protein CASSLGGQGFSPLHF.

The V gene is TRBV11-3, the J gene TRBJ1-1, with 7 nucleotides matching TRBD1. The ends lost 0 bases at V and 1 base at J; junction bases unmatched: 2. This CDR3 spans 15 amino acids. Looked up from germline, CDR1 is SGHNT and CDR2 is YENEEA. The CDR3 is CASSLEGQENTEAFF. The CDR3 coding sequence is TGTGCCAGCAGCTTAGAAGGACAGGAGAACACTGAAGCTTTCTTT.

The table lists this clone with a count of one. V usage is TRBV19 and J usage is TRBJ2-3; D is unresolved. V lost 3 bases and J 4 bases, leaving 17 bases between the germline ends. This CDR3 spans 16 amino acids. Germline V gene sequence: CDR1 LNHDA, CDR2 SQIVND (reference sequence). The CDR3 protein is CASSIMAAARADTQYF. The DNA of the CDR3 is TGTGCCAGTAGTATTATGGCAGCTGCTCGGGCAGATACGCAGTATTTT.

The chain is built from TRBV6-5 and TRBJ2-7, with 7 bases matching TRBD1. V gave up 6 bases and J gave up 2 bases; unmatched junction bases: 10. CDR1 is MNHEY, CDR2 SVGAGI, per germline. This CDR3 has 15 amino acids. The CDR3, as DNA: TGTGCCAGCAGCCTATACAGGGGTGTGACCTACGAGCAGTACTTC. It is translated as CASSLYRGVTYEQYF.

This rearrangement joins TRBV11-2 to TRBJ2-7; TRBD2 matches 9 bases. V trimming: 7 bases; J trimming: 3 bases; junction bases outside the gene matches: 4. This CDR3 is 13 amino acids long. Looked up from germline, CDR1 is SGHAT and CDR2 is FQNNGV. For the CDR3, the DNA is TGTGCCAGCACCGAGACTAGCGGCTACGAGCAGTACTTC. Residues: CASTETSGYEQYF. Full variable domain (outside the CDR3, taken from reference TRBV11-2 and TRBJ2-7): EAGVAQSPRYKIIEKRQSVAFWCNPISGHATLYWYQQILGQGPKLLIQFQNNGVVDDSQLPKDRFSAERLKGVDSTLKIQPAKLEDSAVYLCASTETSGYEQYFGPGTRLTVT.

The V call is TRBV7-2, the J call TRBJ2-5; 7 bases match TRBD2. Germline-derived CDR1 and CDR2 are SGHTA and FQGNSA. The V segment lost 5 bases and the J segment 2 bases; nucleotides outside the gene matches: 5. The CDR3 covers 14 residues. The CDR3 region has the DNA TGTGCCAGCAGCCCCTCCGGGGGGCAAGAGACCCAGTACTTC. This translates into CASSPSGGQETQYF.

CDR3 protein: CASSWVSGGVTDTQYF. CDR3 sequence (DNA): TGTGCCAGCAGCTGGGTTAGCGGGGGGGTTACAGATACGCAGTATTTT. The chain is built from TRBV5-6 and TRBJ2-3; 11 nucleotides align to TRBD2. V shed 3 bases, J shed 3 bases, and the junction held 6 bases outside the gene matches. CDR1 and CDR2 (germline): SGHDT, YYEEEE. The length of the CDR3 is 16 residues.

V gene TRBV4-3 combines with J gene TRBJ2-1; possibly TRBD1 or TRBD2 for D (5 bases each). V was trimmed by 2 bases and J by 6 bases, leaving 20 bases between them. The CDR3 has 17 amino acids. Germline V gives CDR1 LGHNA, CDR2 YSLEER. The CDR3 sequence is CASSQSVDFGGPNEQFF. In nucleotides, the CDR3 is TGCGCCAGCAGCCAATCTGTGGACTTTGGGGGTCCCAATGAGCAGTTCTTC.

The genes are TRBV9 and TRBJ2-1; 13 nucleotides line up with TRBD2. The V and J ends lost 3 bases and 6 bases, in that order; junction bases with no gene match: 6. Germline lookup yields CDR1 SGDLS and CDR2 YYNGEE. This CDR3 has 16 residues. CDR3 loop: CASSGGTSGTINEQFF. In nucleotides, the CDR3 is TGTGCCAGCAGCGGAGGGACTAGCGGGACTATCAATGAGCAGTTCTTC.

This chain uses TRBV28 with TRBJ2-3; possibly TRBD1 for D (7 bases). Trimming left V 8 bases short and J 7 bases short, with 16 bases between. Germline CDR1 reads MDHEN; CDR2 reads SYDVKM. The CDR3 covers 13 residues. The chain's CDR3 is CASSGGPGNTQYF. The CDR3 bases are TGTGCCAGCTCAGGGGGGCCGGGGAATACGCAGTATTTT.

The chain has TRBV3-1 (or the pseudogene TRBV3-2) and TRBJ2-7; no firm D call. The germline V gene encodes CDR1 LGHDT and CDR2 YNNKEL (reference sequence). This CDR3 is 14 amino acids long. V dropped 6 bases and J dropped 4 bases, with 16 bases sitting between them. This chain's CDR3 is CASSLGSPEYEQYF. The CDR3 DNA is TGTGCCAGCAGTCTCGGATCCCCGGAATACGAGCAGTACTTC.

This chain connects TRBV7-3 to TRBJ1-1; unclear D gene. This CDR3 comprises 13 residues. The germline gives CDR1 SGHTA, CDR2 FQGTGA. The germline V and J ends were trimmed by 5 bases and 1 base, with 8 bases remaining between them. The CDR3 sequence is CASSAMQNTEAFF. The CDR3 DNA sequence: TGTGCCAGCAGCGCCATGCAGAACACTGAAGCTTTCTTT.

The J gene is TRBJ1-6, the V gene TRBV7-9; no definite D call. The CDR3 covers 12 residues. V gave up 1 base and J gave up 11 bases, with 6 bases separating them. Germline CDR1 and CDR2: SEHNR and FQNEAQ (reference sequence). The CDR3 loop reads CASSLERAPLHF. CDR3 in DNA: TGTGCCAGCAGCTTAGAGAGAGCACCCCTCCACTTT.

The chain has TRBV28 and TRBJ2-1; TRBD2 matches 9 bases. Looked up from germline, CDR1 is MDHEN and CDR2 is SYDVKM. The CDR3 totals 16 residues. The J segment lost 8 bases and the V segment lost 3 bases, leaving 11 bases of the junction unmatched. The CDR3 nucleotides read TGTGCCAGCAGTTTGGCCGGGAGCGGGGGGTGGGATGAGCAGTTCTTC. This translates into CASSLAGSGGWDEQFF.